This entry lists 13 T cell receptor beta chains sequenced from one sample in a study of T cells in Graves' hyperthyroidism and ophthalmopathy. Amplification yielded TCR beta CDR3 regions, with RNA transcripts as the source. RT-PCR in the first round (using the HTBI primer set) targeted the TCR CDR3. TCRdb re-derived calls from the multiplex PCR reads in MiXCR, one entry per CDR3 protein. The sample records roughly 400,000 distinct CDR3 sequences, just under 25% being singletons. Sequencing was performed on blood. These receptors came from a man in his forties or fifties with Graves' hyperthyroidism.

The sample holds many counts of this clonotype. The chain joins TRBV5-1 to TRBJ2-7; 7 positions agree with TRBD2. The ends lost 2 bases at V and 4 bases at J; junction bases unmatched: 6. Germline V lookup: CDR1 SGHRS, CDR2 YFSETQ. The length of the CDR3 is 14 residues. The CDR3 DNA reads TGCGCCAGCAGCTTAGCGGGATTTCAGTACGAGCAGTACTTC. Translated: CASSLAGFQYEQYF.

The V and J genes are TRBV27 and TRBJ1-5; TRBD1 matches at 11 bases. This CDR3 contains 17 residues. J lost 3 bases, V lost 5 bases, and 9 bases had no gene match. From germline, CDR1 is MNHEY and CDR2 SMNVEV (reference sequence). DNA for the CDR3: TGTGCCAGCAGTAACTTCGGGACAGGGGGTTACAATCAGCCCCAGCATTTT. Its protein is CASSNFGTGGYNQPQHF.

The V and J genes are TRBV5-5 and TRBJ2-5; 13 nucleotides match TRBD2. Germline V gives CDR1 SGHKS, CDR2 YYEKEE (reference sequence). Losses at the gene ends were 0 bases for V and 2 bases for J; bases not matched to a gene: 4. The CDR3 length is 17 residues. The CDR3 protein is CASSLGGLAGEQETQYF. The CDR3 nucleotides read TGTGCCAGCAGCTTGGGCGGACTAGCGGGAGAGCAAGAGACCCAGTACTTC.

In this sample, this clonotype turned up once. V and J are TRBV20-1 and TRBJ2-5, with 8 bases matching TRBD1. Germline V gene sequence: CDR1 DFQATT, CDR2 SNEGSKA (reference sequence). The junction had 6 bases not matched to a gene; V was cut back by 6 bases and J by 3 bases. The CDR3 is made up of 13 amino acids. CDR3 region: CSAKKTGEETQYF. In nucleotides, the CDR3 is TGCAGTGCGAAGAAGACAGGGGAAGAGACCCAGTACTTC.

The chain has TRBV27 and TRBJ1-5, with 8 bases identical to TRBD1. V was pared by 6 bases and J by 4 bases, with 8 bases of the junction left unmatched. The CDR3 sequence is 15 residues long. CDR1 is MNHEY and CDR2 is SMNVEV in the germline V gene (reference sequence). The CDR3 sequence: CASRAGQGANQPQHF. The CDR3 coding sequence is TGTGCCAGCAGGGCAGGACAGGGTGCAAATCAGCCCCAGCATTTT.

There are many counts of this clonotype. This chain links TRBV7-2 with TRBJ2-3; TRBD2 matches at 13 bases. There are 15 residues in the CDR3. J was trimmed by 6 bases and V by 5 bases; bases with no gene match: 5. Per germline, CDR1 SGHTA and CDR2 FQGNSA. This chain's CDR3 is CASSPRLAGGDTQYF. The CDR3 coding sequence is TGTGCCAGCAGCCCGCGACTAGCGGGAGGTGATACGCAGTATTTT.

Regarding this clonotype: A much more abundant neighbour one base away suggests this may be a read error. This chain's CDR3 is CSADERTGPMNTEAFF. The CDR3 DNA follows: TGCAGCGCTGATGAGAGGACAGGGCCCATGAACACTGAAGCTTTCTTT. The chain combines TRBV29-1 with TRBJ1-1; 8 bases agree with TRBD1. Per the germline V gene, CDR1 is SQVTM and CDR2 is ANQGSEA. The length of the CDR3 is 16 residues. V lost 7 bases, J lost 0 bases, and 13 bases stayed unmatched.

This rearrangement joins TRBV7-9 to TRBJ2-5, with 9 bases matching TRBD2. The V segment lost 5 bases and the J segment 1 base; nucleotides outside the gene matches: 11. CDR1 SEHNR and CDR2 FQNEAQ come from the germline V gene (reference sequence). This CDR3 is built from 17 residues. The CDR3 protein is CASSPGRSGRTQETQYF. The DNA of the CDR3 is TGTGCCAGCAGCCCGGGCCGTAGCGGGAGAACCCAAGAGACCCAGTACTTC.

With respect to this clonotype: Being one base from a much bigger clone, this may be a read error. The chain has TRBV7-2 and TRBJ2-7; D possibly matches TRBD1 or TRBD2 (5 bases each). Trimming took 2 bases from V and 2 from J, leaving 10 bases between them. CDR1 is SGHTA, CDR2 FQGNSA, per germline. The CDR3 sequence is 14 residues long. The CDR3 spells CASSLRDEAYEQYF. CDR3 DNA: TGTGCCAGCAGCTTACGGGACGAGGCCTACGAGCAGTACTTC.

The rearrangement uses TRBV9 and TRBJ2-5, with a possible D match to TRBD2 (6 bases). V gave up 0 bases and J gave up 2 bases, with 11 bases separating them. CDR1 and CDR2 (germline): SGDLS, YYNGEE. The CDR3 contains 15 residues. The CDR3 here is CASSVGGMGQETQYF. In nucleotides, the CDR3 is TGTGCCAGCAGCGTAGGCGGGATGGGACAAGAGACCCAGTACTTC.

This clonotype was picked up a small number of times. The chain has TRBV3-1 and TRBJ2-3; D remains unclear. Germline V gene data show CDR1 as LGHDT and CDR2 as YNNKEL (reference sequence). This CDR3 is built from 16 residues. The V and J ends lost 1 base and 0 bases respectively, with 11 bases between them. CDR3 DNA: TGTGCCAGCAGCCAAGGAGCGCGGCTTAGCACAGATACGCAGTATTTT. Residues: CASSQGARLSTDTQYF.

The chain joins TRBV19 to TRBJ1-2, with D unresolved. Trimming shortened V by 3 bases and J by 3 bases, and 11 bases separated the two germline ends. Germline CDR1 LNHDA, CDR2 SQIVND (reference sequence). This CDR3 region has 14 residues. The CDR3 spells CASSMPGSDYGYTF. The CDR3 coding sequence is TGTGCCAGTAGTATGCCGGGGTCGGACTATGGCTACACCTTC.

This clonotype turned up a few times. CDR3 sequence (DNA): TGTGCCAGCAGTTCACTCAGACTAGCGGGAGCTTCCGAGGGCATTCAGTACTTC. Its protein product is CASSSLRLAGASEGIQYF. This sequence joins TRBV12-3 or TRBV12-4 and TRBJ2-4, with TRBD2 matching 12 bases. V trimming: 4 bases; J trimming: 9 bases; junction bases outside the gene matches: 16. This CDR3 has 18 residues.